The sequence of this T cell receptor (beta chain) was determined in a study of T cells in Graves' hyperthyroidism and ophthalmopathy. Study information: Peripheral blood sampling occurred at initial diagnosis, before any treatment.

Patients with uncontrolled infections, other autoimmune diseases, pregnancy or lactation were excluded. Germline V lookup: CDR1 MNHEY, CDR2 SVGEGT. CDR3 length: 15 residues. Trimming cost V 7 bases and J 5 bases, with 20 bases left between them. This clonotype was picked up a small number of times. The TCR beta CDR3 regions underwent amplification using RNA transcripts as the source. When the TCR CDR3 underwent first-round RT-PCR, the HTBI primer set was used. TCRdb called the multiplex PCR reads again in MiXCR, with one record for every CDR3 protein. The sample includes roughly 560,000 distinct CDR3 sequences, approximately 14% seen only once; the top ten take roughly 4.5%.

The sequenced sample consisted of blood. The clonotype comes from a woman aged 40 to 50 with Graves' ophthalmopathy. The rearrangement joins TRBV6-2 or TRBV6-3 to TRBJ1-1; D may be TRBD1 (6 bases). For the CDR3, the DNA is TGTGCCAGCACCCCCTACTTGGTGGGGGCGACTGAAGCTTTCTTT. Amino acid sequence: CASTPYLVGATEAFF.